The 31 T cell receptor beta chains given below trace back to one sample, sequenced in a study of blood T cell repertoires in COVID-19. Profiling relied on immunoSEQ multiplex PCR, and the TCRdb table lists in-frame clones only, not all of them. The sample gives under 200,000 clones, about 80% of which show up once; roughly 1.9% is in the top ten. Sequenced sample: peripheral blood. These receptors came from an elderly woman with acute or convalescent COVID-19.

The rearrangement links TRBV9 to TRBJ1-3; D unresolved. The CDR3 loop spans 15 amino acids. Germline V gene sequence: CDR1 SGDLS, CDR2 YYNGEE. Between the trimmed V and J ends, which lost 3 bases and 3 bases, there was a span of 13 bases. CDR3 sequence: CASSEPLVFGNTIYF. In DNA form, the CDR3 reads TGTGCCAGCAGCGAACCCCTAGTGTTTGGAAACACCATATATTTT.

V is TRBV3-1 (or the pseudogene TRBV3-2) and J is TRBJ2-7; 8 bases match TRBD1. V lost 1 base, J lost 7 bases, and 6 bases stayed unmatched. Germline assignment: CDR1 LGHDT and CDR2 YNNKEL (reference sequence). The CDR3 sequence is 14 residues long. CDR3 sequence reads: CASSQADRADEQYF. For the CDR3, the DNA is TGTGCCAGCAGCCAAGCGGACAGGGCGGATGAGCAGTACTTC.

The chain joins TRBV18 to TRBJ1-2; the match to TRBD1 covers 10 bases. The CDR3 covers 13 residues. V shed 2 bases and J 8 bases; nucleotides not matched to a gene: 2. Germline values: CDR1 KGHSH, CDR2 LQKENI. The CDR3 region has the DNA TGTGCCAGCTCACCAGGGACAGGGGCCGGCTACACCTTC. As protein: CASSPGTGAGYTF.

The chain uses TRBV7-2 and TRBJ2-7, with TRBD1 matching over 7 bases. The junction had 8 bases not matched to a gene; V was cut back by 2 bases and J by 4 bases. The CDR3 is 15 amino acids. Germline lookup yields CDR1 SGHTA and CDR2 FQGNSA. CDR3 DNA sequence: TGTGCCAGCAGCTTAATGGTGGGACAGAATTACGAGCAGTACTTC. Its protein is CASSLMVGQNYEQYF.

This clone was detected only a few times. The CDR3 nucleotides are TGTGCCAGTAGTCCTCGCACTCGCCTAGCAACAGATACGCAGTATTTT. This translates into CASSPRTRLATDTQYF. The chain combines TRBV19 with TRBJ2-3, with a possible D match to TRBD2 (5 bases). Between the trimmed V and J ends, which lost 5 bases and 3 bases, there was a span of 18 bases. The CDR3 loop spans 16 amino acids. Germline assignment: CDR1 LNHDA and CDR2 SQIVND (reference sequence). Complete variable domain (other parts from reference TRBV19 and TRBJ2-3): DGGITQSPKYLFRKEGQNVTLSCEQNLNHDAMYWYRQDPGQGLRLIYYSQIVNDFQKGDIAEGYSVSREKKESFPLTVTSAQKNPTAFYLCASSPRTRLATDTQYFGPGTRLTVL.

The gene calls are TRBV6-2 or TRBV6-3 and TRBJ1-4; D is undetermined. Trimming removed 4 bases from V and 7 bases from J, with 10 bases in between. The germline V gene has CDR1 MNHEY and CDR2 SVGEGT. The CDR3 contains 13 residues. CDR3 sequence reads: CASSSRRGEKLFF. In DNA, the CDR3 is TGTGCCAGCAGTTCCCGCCGGGGTGAAAAACTGTTTTTT.

The chain couples TRBV6-6 to TRBJ2-2, with 9 bases fitting TRBD1. Germline V gene sequence: CDR1 MNHNY, CDR2 SVGAGI (reference sequence). J lost 15 bases, V lost 10 bases, and 12 bases had no gene match. The CDR3 sequence is 12 residues long. DNA of the CDR3: TGTGCCACCACCCACGACAGGGGGAATGTGTTTTTT. It specifies CATTHDRGNVFF.

The chain is built from TRBV2 and TRBJ2-2; possibly TRBD2 for D (6 bases). The CDR3 covers 19 residues. Trimming removed 1 base from V and 3 bases from J, with 21 bases in between. From germline, CDR1 is SNHLY and CDR2 FYNNEI. In nucleotides, the CDR3 is TGTGCCAGCAGTGAAGACGGGAGTGGGCTATCTAAGGACACCGGGGAGCTGTTTTTT. Translated: CASSEDGSGLSKDTGELFF.

The gene calls are TRBV5-1 and TRBJ1-1; D is uncertain. V was trimmed by 9 bases and J by 1 base, leaving 10 bases between them. This CDR3 has 12 amino acids. Germline CDR1 SGHRS, CDR2 YFSETQ. CDR3 protein: CATGNGNTEAFF. The DNA for the CDR3 is TGCGCCACGGGAAATGGGAACACTGAAGCTTTCTTT.

The chain joins TRBV7-2 to TRBJ2-1, with 9 bases matching TRBD2. Trimming cost V 0 bases and J 4 bases; bases outside gene matches: 4. The CDR3 has 16 amino acids. CDR1 is SGHTA, CDR2 FQGNSA, per germline. Here the CDR3 reads CASSLAAGGPYNEQFF. CDR3 sequence (DNA): TGTGCCAGCAGCTTAGCCGCGGGAGGGCCATACAATGAGCAGTTCTTC.

This clone has just a few counts. The chain is built from TRBV3-1 (or the pseudogene TRBV3-2) and TRBJ1-1; TRBD1 is a possible D gene (6 bases). V lost 3 bases and J 8 bases, leaving 16 bases between the germline ends. The CDR3 covers 14 residues. Germline values: CDR1 LGHDT, CDR2 YNNKEL (reference sequence). The CDR3 region has the DNA TGTGCCAGCAGCCAGATACAGGGAGGGACAGAAGCTTTCTTT. This encodes CASSQIQGGTEAFF.

This clone has only one observation. The chain is built from TRBV19 and TRBJ1-1; 8 bases match TRBD1. This CDR3 comprises 15 residues. Germline lookup yields CDR1 LNHDA and CDR2 SQIVND (reference sequence). V lost 7 bases to trimming and J lost 4 bases; unmatched junction nucleotides: 11. The CDR3 sequence is CASNSFDRGITEAFF. The CDR3 DNA reads as TGTGCCAGTAATTCCTTCGACAGGGGCATCACTGAAGCTTTCTTT.

V is TRBV19 and J is TRBJ2-6; 7 nucleotides agree with TRBD1. CDR1 is LNHDA and CDR2 is SQIVND in the germline V gene (reference sequence). This CDR3 is built from 15 residues. After removal of 6 bases from V and 0 bases from J, the junction contained 2 bases not matched to a gene. CDR3 in amino acids: CASSRGSSGANVLTF. The DNA for the CDR3 is TGTGCCAGTAGCAGGGGGAGCTCTGGGGCCAACGTCCTGACTTTC.

The genes are TRBV30 and TRBJ1-3; 7 bases align to TRBD1. CDR1 is GTSNPN and CDR2 is SVGIG in the germline V gene (reference sequence). With V trimmed by 5 bases and J by 3 bases, 4 bases remained unmatched. This CDR3 has 13 amino acids. The CDR3 bases are TGTGCCTGGGGTGCAGGGGGTGGAAACACCATATATTTT. Protein: CAWGAGGGNTIYF.

This clone was seen a single time. Written as DNA, the CDR3 is TGTGCCAGCAGCTTAGTCGACAGGGTCCCTAACAATGAGCAGTTCTTC. Its translation is CASSLVDRVPNNEQFF. This rearrangement joins TRBV7-2 to TRBJ2-1, with 7 bases lining up with TRBD1. Losses at the gene ends were 1 base for V and 5 bases for J; bases not matched to a gene: 8. The CDR3 is made up of 16 amino acids. The V gene's germline CDR1 is SGHTA and CDR2 FQGNSA.

J is TRBJ2-7 and V is TRBV5-6; tentative D call: TRBD2 (6 bases). This CDR3 is built from 16 residues. Trimming pared 2 bases from V and 2 bases from J, leaving 17 bases between. Germline assignment: CDR1 SGHDT and CDR2 YYEEEE. CDR3 residues: CASSLVSGTPAYEQYF. The CDR3 DNA sequence: TGTGCCAGCAGCTTAGTCTCCGGGACTCCGGCCTACGAGCAGTACTTC.

The chain couples TRBV14 to TRBJ1-2; 8 bases map to TRBD1. There are 15 residues in the CDR3. V lost 1 base to trimming and J lost 8 bases; unmatched junction nucleotides: 9. CDR1 SGHDN and CDR2 FVKESK come from the germline V gene. This CDR3 is CASSQGNRGIYGYTF. The CDR3 DNA is TGTGCCAGCAGCCAAGGAAACAGGGGGATCTACGGCTACACCTTC. The whole variable domain, remainder taken from reference TRBV14 and TRBJ1-2, is EAGVTQFPSHSVIEKGQTVTLRCDPISGHDNLYWYRRVMGKEIKFLLHFVKESKQDESGMPNNRFLAERTGGTYSTLKVQPAELEDSGVYFCASSQGNRGIYGYTFGSGTRLTVV.

The V and J genes are TRBV19 and TRBJ1-4; no firm D call. Germline V gives CDR1 LNHDA, CDR2 SQIVND (reference sequence). The CDR3 totals 10 residues. V was shortened by 5 bases and J by 10 bases, with 5 bases between the two germline ends. CDR3: CASSSGKLFF. Here the CDR3 DNA reads TGTGCCAGTAGTTCCGGAAAACTGTTTTTT.

This chain joins TRBV7-2 and TRBJ2-6; D perhaps matches TRBD2 (5 bases). This CDR3 spans 19 amino acids. The V end was cut by 5 bases, the J end by 1 base, with 21 bases between. CDR1 and CDR2 (germline): SGHTA, FQGNSA. The CDR3 nucleotides read TGTGCCAGCAGCCTGCGGGCCTCGCAAGGGAGTTCTGGGGCCAACGTCCTGACTTTC. Encoded protein: CASSLRASQGSSGANVLTF.

J is TRBJ2-1 and V is TRBV5-5; the match to TRBD1 covers 8 bases. The CDR3 is 15 residues long. J was trimmed by 6 bases and V by 4 bases; bases with no gene match: 9. Germline CDR1 SGHKS, CDR2 YYEKEE (reference sequence). The CDR3 coding sequence is TGTGCCAGCAGCGCCCGGGACAGGATTACCAATGAGCAGTTCTTC. Its protein is CASSARDRITNEQFF.

V and J are TRBV2 and TRBJ2-7; TRBD1 agrees at 7 bases. This CDR3 comprises 14 residues. Germline CDR1 is SNHLY and CDR2 is FYNNEI. The V and J ends lost 7 bases and 0 bases, in that order; junction bases with no gene match: 6. The CDR3, as DNA: TGTGCCAGCATTCTGGCAGGGGGCTCCTACGAGCAGTACTTC. This gives the protein CASILAGGSYEQYF.

This chain links TRBV6-6 with TRBJ2-4, with 9 positions matching TRBD2. This CDR3 is built from 16 residues. CDR1 MNHNY and CDR2 SVGAGI come from the germline V gene (reference sequence). After removal of 2 bases from V and 4 bases from J, the junction contained 6 bases not matched to a gene. For the CDR3, the DNA is TGTGCCAGCAGTTACGCACTTGCGGGGGGGAAAAACATTCAGTACTTC. Amino acids: CASSYALAGGKNIQYF.

The chain recombines TRBV5-5 with TRBJ2-2, with 12 bases that match TRBD2. The V and J ends lost 4 bases and 1 base, in that order; junction bases with no gene match: 2. CDR1 and CDR2 from the germline V gene are SGHKS and YYEKEE (reference sequence). The CDR3 spans 16 residues. For the CDR3, the DNA is TGTGCCAGCAGCCCGGGACTAGCGGGGAACACCGGGGAGCTGTTTTTT. This encodes CASSPGLAGNTGELFF.

The CDR3, as DNA: TGTGCCAGTAGTCTCAGGGACTCGACCTACGAGCAGTACTTC. Translated, it gives CASSLRDSTYEQYF. This chain connects TRBV19 to TRBJ2-7; TRBD2 might be the D (6 bases). The CDR3 spans 14 residues. Germline CDR1 reads LNHDA; CDR2 reads SQIVND (reference sequence). The ends were cut back, 5 bases at V and 2 bases at J, with 13 bases in the middle.

V gene TRBV27 combines with J gene TRBJ1-5, with a weak D call TRBD1 (6 bases). V shed 1 base and J shed 3 bases, with 16 bases lying between them. CDR3 length: 17 residues. Germline V lookup: CDR1 MNHEY, CDR2 SMNVEV (reference sequence). Here the CDR3 DNA reads TGTGCCAGCAGTTTATTTGGCAGGGGCAGTTTCAATCAGCCCCAGCATTTT. Protein: CASSLFGRGSFNQPQHF.

This rearrangement joins TRBV14 to TRBJ1-1, with a possible D match to TRBD1 (5 bases). The germline V and J ends were trimmed by 4 bases and 1 base, with 13 bases remaining between them. The CDR3 is 15 amino acids. CDR1 SGHDN and CDR2 FVKESK come from the germline V gene. Here the CDR3 reads CASSPNRQGNTEAFF. The CDR3 region has the DNA TGTGCCAGCAGCCCAAATAGGCAGGGGAACACTGAAGCTTTCTTT.

CDR3 nucleotides: TGCGCCAGCACCCTAACGCCAGGGTCTCCCTACAATGAGCAGTTCTTC. It encodes CASTLTPGSPYNEQFF. The V gene is TRBV5-1, the J gene TRBJ2-1; a weak D match, TRBD1 (5 bases). CDR1 and CDR2 (germline): SGHRS, YFSETQ. Deletions cut 6 bases from V and 2 bases from J, with 18 bases between. The CDR3 is made up of 16 amino acids.

The chain has TRBV5-8 and TRBJ1-2; possible D gene TRBD1, 5 bases. Germline V gene sequence: CDR1 SGHTS, CDR2 YDEGEE. V was cut by 1 base and J by 8 bases, with 18 bases left in between. This CDR3 comprises 15 residues. The DNA for the CDR3 is TGTGCCAGCAGCTTGCTGCAGGGCGTAGGTGGCGGCTACACCTTC. As protein: CASSLLQGVGGGYTF.

The chain couples TRBV5-1 to TRBJ2-3; 14 nucleotides align to TRBD2. Germline CDR1 and CDR2: SGHRS and YFSETQ. Unmatched junction bases numbered 9, after V lost 0 bases and J lost 3 bases. This CDR3 contains 19 residues. CDR3 bases: TGCGCCAGCAGCTTGGTAGTCCCGGGACTAGCGGGAGTGACAGATACGCAGTATTTT. Its protein is CASSLVVPGLAGVTDTQYF. Supplemented by reference TRBV5-1 and TRBJ2-3, the full variable domain reads KAGVTQTPRYLIKTRGQQVTLSCSPISGHRSVSWYQQTPGQGLQFLFEYFSETQRNKGNFPGRFSGRQFSNSRSEMNVSTLELGDSALYLCASSLVVPGLAGVTDTQYFGPGTRLTVL.

This clone occurred a few times. V gene TRBV3-1 (or the pseudogene TRBV3-2) combines with J gene TRBJ2-2, with 11 bases lining up with TRBD2. The CDR3 spans 16 residues. Germline CDR1 LGHDT, CDR2 YNNKEL (reference sequence). Trimming took 3 bases from V and 5 from J; bases not matched to a gene: 5. The CDR3 DNA reads as TGTGCCAGCAGCCATACCCCTAGCGGGGGGACCGGGGAGCTGTTTTTT. This translates into CASSHTPSGGTGELFF.

V usage is TRBV7-2 and J usage is TRBJ1-5; TRBD1 matches at 12 bases. Looked up from germline, CDR1 is SGHTA and CDR2 is FQGNSA. There are 16 residues in the CDR3. J gave up 4 bases and V 5 bases, and 6 bases lay outside the gene matches. The CDR3 coding sequence is TGTGCCAGCAGCCTGGGACAGGGGGCTCTGAATCAGCCCCAGCATTTT. It translates to CASSLGQGALNQPQHF.